These T cell receptor beta chains were read from a single sample in a study of technical replicates of blood from a few donors. Method: immunoSEQ multiplex PCR; TCRdb's copy keeps in-frame clones and lacks some. The sample carries roughly 80,000 clones, 96% recorded once. Sequenced: T cells isolated from PBMCs. The receptors were gathered from a human donor in good health. Each CDR3 is given with its conserved first and last residue. A D gene is named only where the DNA matches it firmly. A clone size is listed for some rows: how often the clone was seen (once, few, many), or a class if it is expanded.

len | d_gene | j_gene | v_gene | abundance | CDR3aa | CDR3nt
13 | TRBD1 | TRBJ1-2 | TRBV11-1 | . | CASSLTGEYGYTF | TGTGCCAGCAGCTTGACAGGGGAATATGGCTACACCTTC
16 | TRBD2 | TRBJ2-1 | TRBV15 | . | CATSSPGTSGNNEQFF | TGTGCCACCAGCAGCCCAGGGACTAGCGGTAATAATGAGCAGTTCTTC
13 | . | TRBJ1-3 | TRBV6-5 | . | CASSYGPGNTIYF | TGTGCCAGCAGTTACGGCCCTGGAAACACCATATATTTT
14 | . | TRBJ1-1 | TRBV7-9 | . | CASSIKGENTEAFF | TGTGCCAGCAGCATCAAGGGAGAGAACACTGAAGCTTTCTTT
14 | . | TRBJ2-2 | TRBV19 | . | CASSSGTHTGELFF | TGTGCCAGTAGTTCCGGGACACACACCGGGGAGCTGTTTTTT
13 | . | TRBJ2-1 | TRBV7-3 | . | CARLPGRRMRQFF | TGTGCCAGACTTCCGGGTCGAAGAATGAGACAGTTCTTC
17 | . | TRBJ2-5 | TRBV28 | . | CASSLYTPSPGTETQYF | TGTGCCAGCAGTTTATATACCCCCTCGCCAGGAACCGAGACCCAGTACTTC
14 | . | TRBJ1-5 | TRBV15 | . | CATSIQGGNQPQHF | TGTGCCACCAGCATCCAGGGCGGCAATCAGCCCCAGCATTTT
14 | TRBD1 | TRBJ1-1 | TRBV19 | . | CASSRGTGGTEAFF | TGTGCCAGTAGTAGGGGGACAGGGGGCACTGAAGCTTTCTTT
18 | TRBD2 | TRBJ2-3 | TRBV7-6 | once | CASSLYVGLAETTDTQYF | TGTGCCAGCAGCTTATATGTGGGACTAGCGGAGACCACAGATACGCAGTATTTT
16 | TRBD2 | TRBJ2-1 | TRBV27 | . | CASSLYWTSGNNEQFF | TGTGCCAGCAGTTTATACTGGACTAGCGGAAACAATGAGCAGTTCTTC
15 | TRBD1 | TRBJ1-5 | TRBV6-5 | . | CASSLDRDSDQPQHF | TGTGCCAGCAGTCTGGACAGGGACTCCGATCAGCCCCAGCATTTT
13 | . | TRBJ1-2 | TRBV30 | . | CAWSVDRNYGYTF | TGTGCCTGGAGTGTGGACAGAAACTATGGCTACACCTTC
15 | . | TRBJ1-1 | TRBV2 | . | CASRSNTGENTEAFF | TGTGCCAGCAGATCCAACACAGGCGAGAACACTGAAGCTTTCTTT
17 | TRBD1 | TRBJ2-7 | TRBV5-1 | . | CASSLGQGLKNGYEQYF | TGCGCCAGCAGCCTGGGACAGGGGCTTAAAAACGGCTACGAGCAGTACTTC
18 | TRBD1 | TRBJ1-2 | TRBV6-1 | few | CASSETPGGGVRNYGYTF | TGTGCCAGCAGTGAGACTCCAGGGGGCGGAGTCCGAAACTATGGCTACACCTTC
16 | TRBD2 | TRBJ2-2 | TRBV5-1 | . | CASSQQGLAGTGELFF | TGCGCCAGCAGCCAACAAGGGCTAGCGGGGACCGGGGAGCTGTTTTTT
17 | TRBD2 | TRBJ2-3 | TRBV2 | . | CASSGTSGSWGTDTQYF | TGTGCCAGCAGTGGTACTAGCGGTTCATGGGGCACAGATACGCAGTATTTT
15 | . | TRBJ1-2 | TRBV19 | . | CASSILTGGELGYTF | TGTGCCAGTAGTATACTGACAGGCGGCGAACTTGGCTACACCTTC
14 | . | TRBJ1-5 | TRBV19 | . | CASSIVSGNQPQHF | TGTGCCAGTAGTATAGTATCGGGGAATCAGCCCCAGCATTTT
15 | TRBD2 | TRBJ2-1 | TRBV27 | . | CASSPLAGLSGEQFF | TGTGCCAGCAGTCCACTAGCGGGACTGTCAGGAGAGCAGTTCTTC
15 | TRBD2 | TRBJ2-1 | TRBV11-2 | . | CASSFRTSGRNEQFF | TGTGCCAGCAGCTTCCGGACTAGCGGGCGCAATGAGCAGTTCTTC
15 | TRBD1 | TRBJ2-3 | TRBV27 | . | CASSYTTGGLDTQYF | TGTGCCAGCAGTTACACGACAGGGGGCTTAGATACGCAGTATTTT
16 | . | TRBJ1-5 | TRBV25-1 | . | CASSESTTYSNQPQHF | TGTGCCAGCAGTGAATCGACAACCTATAGCAATCAGCCCCAGCATTTT
14 | . | TRBJ1-5 | TRBV7-8 | once | CASSLTASNQPQHF | TGTGCCAGCAGCTTAACAGCAAGCAATCAGCCCCAGCATTTT
15 | . | TRBJ2-7 | TRBV27 | once | CASALGAESPYEQYF | TGTGCCAGCGCCCTGGGGGCAGAATCTCCCTACGAGCAGTACTTC
17 | . | TRBJ1-5 | TRBV12-5 | . | CASGPPGTILSNQPQHF | TGTGCTAGTGGTCCACCCGGGACAATTCTGAGCAATCAGCCCCAGCATTTT
14 | TRBD2 | TRBJ2-2 | TRBV5-1 | . | CASSEREYTGELFF | TGCGCCAGCTCGGAGCGGGAATACACCGGGGAGCTGTTTTTT
14 | . | TRBJ2-7 | TRBV27 | . | CASRETGLPYEQYF | TGTGCCAGCAGGGAAACGGGACTCCCATACGAGCAGTACTTC
15 | TRBD2 | TRBJ2-7 | TRBV28 | . | CASSWGGGSGKEQYF | TGTGCCAGCAGTTGGGGGGGAGGTTCGGGAAAGGAGCAGTACTTC
13 | . | TRBJ1-2 | TRBV7-9 | . | CASSFEQGKGYTF | TGTGCCAGCAGCTTTGAACAGGGAAAGGGCTACACCTTC
19 | TRBD2 | TRBJ2-1 | TRBV12-5 | . | CASGLVGLAGRKSYNEQFF | TGTGCTAGTGGTTTGGTTGGGCTAGCGGGTCGAAAATCCTACAATGAGCAGTTCTTC
13 | TRBD1 | TRBJ1-2 | TRBV5-4 | . | CASSMTGPNGYTF | TGTGCCAGCAGCATGACAGGGCCTAACGGCTACACCTTC
13 | TRBD2 | TRBJ2-7 | TRBV6-5 | medium-sized | CASRGGDNYEQYF | TGTGCCAGCAGGGGGGGGGATAACTACGAGCAGTACTTC
10 | . | TRBJ2-7 | TRBV20-1 | . | CSAGPSEQYF | TGCAGTGCAGGTCCTAGTGAGCAGTACTTC
15 | . | TRBJ2-7 | TRBV4-3 | once | CASSPVHGGKYEQYF | TGCGCCAGCAGCCCAGTTCATGGGGGGAAATACGAGCAGTACTTC
18 | TRBD2 | TRBJ2-3 | TRBV5-1 | . | CASSFILAGEGGTDTQYF | TGCGCCAGCAGCTTCATATTAGCGGGAGAAGGTGGCACAGATACGCAGTATTTT
15 | TRBD2 | TRBJ2-1 | TRBV4-2 | . | CASSQDLAGRNEQFF | TGTGCCAGCAGCCAAGATCTAGCGGGGAGGAATGAGCAGTTCTTC
15 | . | TRBJ2-2 | TRBV4-2 | . | CASSQDSTGAGELFF | TGTGCCAGCAGCCAAGACTCTACAGGAGCGGGGGAGCTGTTTTTT
14 | . | TRBJ2-3 | TRBV5-1 | . | CASSSLASTDTQYF | TGCGCCAGCAGCTCCTTAGCGAGCACAGATACGCAGTATTTT
17 | TRBD1 | TRBJ1-2 | TRBV7-2 | . | CASSLESRVDRADGYTF | TGTGCCAGCAGCTTAGAGAGCCGAGTCGACAGGGCAGATGGCTACACCTTC
11 | . | TRBJ1-1 | TRBV2 | . | CASRVNTEAFF | TGTGCCAGCCGGGTGAACACTGAAGCTTTCTTT
15 | TRBD1 | TRBJ1-5 | TRBV28 | . | CASSPGQGGGQPQHF | TGTGCCAGCAGTCCAGGACAGGGAGGCGGTCAGCCCCAGCATTTT
14 | . | TRBJ1-2 | TRBV6-5 | . | CASSYSDRKNGYTF | TGTGCCAGCAGTTACTCTGACAGGAAGAATGGCTACACCTTC
15 | TRBD1 | TRBJ2-1 | TRBV7-6 | . | CASSSVTGFVDEQFF | TGTGCCAGCAGCTCCGTGACAGGGTTCGTTGATGAGCAGTTCTTC
14 | . | TRBJ2-2 | TRBV25-1 | . | CASSEYRGTGELFF | TGTGCCAGCAGTGAATACAGGGGCACCGGGGAGCTGTTTTTT
15 | TRBD1 | TRBJ2-5 | TRBV10-3 | . | CAISESPGQSKTQYF | TGTGCCATCAGTGAGTCACCGGGACAGTCCAAGACCCAGTACTTC
15 | TRBD1 | TRBJ2-3 | TRBV7-3 | . | CASSFTGTGSDTQYF | TGTGCCAGCAGCTTCACCGGGACAGGGTCGGATACGCAGTATTTT
14 | TRBD1 | TRBJ2-7 | TRBV7-9 | . | CASSSRDRGYEQYF | TGTGCCAGCAGCTCCCGGGACAGGGGCTACGAGCAGTACTTC
15 | . | TRBJ1-1 | TRBV27 | . | CASSWSKVSYAEAFF | TGTGCCAGCAGTTGGTCGAAAGTTAGTTACGCTGAAGCTTTCTTT
9 | . | TRBJ1-1 | TRBV19 | few | CASRGEAFF | TGTGCCAGTCGGGGTGAAGCTTTCTTT
16 | TRBD2 | TRBJ2-1 | TRBV4-3 | . | CASSQDPGTSGRKQFF | TGCGCCAGCAGCCAAGATCCAGGGACTAGCGGGAGAAAGCAGTTCTTC
16 | TRBD2 | TRBJ2-1 | TRBV5-1 | . | CASSLSGTSLYNEQFF | TGCGCCAGCAGCTTATCCGGGACTAGCTTATACAATGAGCAGTTCTTC
13 | . | TRBJ2-1 | TRBV5-1 | once | CASSLGTVNEQFF | TGCGCCAGCAGCTTGGGTACAGTCAATGAGCAGTTCTTC